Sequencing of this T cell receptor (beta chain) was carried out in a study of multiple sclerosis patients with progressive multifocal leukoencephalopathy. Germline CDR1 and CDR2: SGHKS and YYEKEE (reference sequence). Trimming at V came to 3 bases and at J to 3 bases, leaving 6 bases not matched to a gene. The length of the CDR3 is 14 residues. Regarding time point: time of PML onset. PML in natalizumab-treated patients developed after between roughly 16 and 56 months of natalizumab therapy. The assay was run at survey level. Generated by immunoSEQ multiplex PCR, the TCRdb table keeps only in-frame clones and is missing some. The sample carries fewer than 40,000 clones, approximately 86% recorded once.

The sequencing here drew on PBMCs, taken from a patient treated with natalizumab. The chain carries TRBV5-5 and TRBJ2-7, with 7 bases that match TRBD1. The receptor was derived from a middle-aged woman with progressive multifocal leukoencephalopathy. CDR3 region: CASSWGTVGYEQYF. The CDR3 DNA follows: TGTGCCAGCAGCTGGGGGACAGTTGGCTACGAGCAGTACTTC. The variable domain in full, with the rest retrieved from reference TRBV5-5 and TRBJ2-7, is DAGVTQSPTHLIKTRGQQVTLRCSPISGHKSVSWYQQVLGQGPQFIFQYYEKEERGRGNFPDRFSARQFPNYSSELNVNALLLGDSALYLCASSWGTVGYEQYFGPGTRLTVT.